This T cell receptor (beta chain) came from a study of cytomegalovirus exposure and HLA in healthy donors. Method: immunoSEQ multiplex PCR; TCRdb's copy keeps in-frame clones and lacks some. The table records 95,000 to 150,000 clones, about 85% of them present only once. Worth noting for this clone: Its antigen remains unidentified.

V shed 2 bases and J shed 0 bases, with 11 bases lying between them. Germline assignment: CDR1 KGHSH and CDR2 LQKENI. This CDR3 contains 15 residues. The donors belonged to the roughly 110-subject validation cohort, separate from the approximately 700-subject first cohort. Broader study findings: Published work reported that the classifier diagnosed cytomegalovirus status with high specificity and sensitivity.

The sequence was collected from a woman in her twenties or thirties in good health and CMV-seronegative. The rearrangement joins TRBV18 to TRBJ2-7; D remains unclear. The source material was PBMCs. The CDR3 sequence: CASSPRSAGSYEQYF. The CDR3 DNA reads TGTGCCAGCTCACCAAGGAGCGCTGGCTCCTACGAGCAGTACTTC.